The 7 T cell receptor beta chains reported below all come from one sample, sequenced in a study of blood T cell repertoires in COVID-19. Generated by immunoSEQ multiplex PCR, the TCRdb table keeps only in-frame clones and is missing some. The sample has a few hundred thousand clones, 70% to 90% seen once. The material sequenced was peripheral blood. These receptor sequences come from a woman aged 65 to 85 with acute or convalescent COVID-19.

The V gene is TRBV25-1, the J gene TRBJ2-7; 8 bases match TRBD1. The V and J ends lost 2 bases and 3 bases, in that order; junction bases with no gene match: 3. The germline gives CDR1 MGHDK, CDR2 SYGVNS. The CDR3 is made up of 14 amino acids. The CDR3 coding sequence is TGTGCCAGCAGTGAACAGGGACAGGACTACGAGCAGTACTTC. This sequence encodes CASSEQGQDYEQYF.

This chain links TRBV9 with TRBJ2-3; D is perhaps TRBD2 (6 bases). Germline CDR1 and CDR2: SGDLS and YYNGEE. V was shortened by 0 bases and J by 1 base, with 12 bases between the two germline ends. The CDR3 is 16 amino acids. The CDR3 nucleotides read TGTGCCAGCAGCGTAGGGGCTAGCGCAGGCACAGATACGCAGTATTTT. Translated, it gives CASSVGASAGTDTQYF.

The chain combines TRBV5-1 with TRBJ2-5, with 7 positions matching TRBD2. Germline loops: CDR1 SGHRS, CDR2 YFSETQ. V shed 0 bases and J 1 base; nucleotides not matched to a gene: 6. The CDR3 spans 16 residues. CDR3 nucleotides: TGCGCCAGCAGCTTGGGCGCGGGAGCTATCCAAGAGACCCAGTACTTC. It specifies CASSLGAGAIQETQYF. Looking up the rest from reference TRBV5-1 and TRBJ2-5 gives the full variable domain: KAGVTQTPRYLIKTRGQQVTLSCSPISGHRSVSWYQQTPGQGLQFLFEYFSETQRNKGNFPGRFSGRQFSNSRSEMNVSTLELGDSALYLCASSLGAGAIQETQYFGPGTRLLVL.

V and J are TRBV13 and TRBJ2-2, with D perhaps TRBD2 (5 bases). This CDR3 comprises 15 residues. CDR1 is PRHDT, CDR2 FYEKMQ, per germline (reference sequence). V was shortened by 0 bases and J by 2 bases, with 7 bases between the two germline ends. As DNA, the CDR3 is TGTGCCAGCAGCTTAGGGACTATAAACACCGGGGAGCTGTTTTTT. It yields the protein CASSLGTINTGELFF.

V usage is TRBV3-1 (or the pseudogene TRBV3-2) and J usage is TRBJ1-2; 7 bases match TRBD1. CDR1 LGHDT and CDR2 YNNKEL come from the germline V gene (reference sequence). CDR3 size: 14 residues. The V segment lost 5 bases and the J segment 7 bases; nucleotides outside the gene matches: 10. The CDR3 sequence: CASSGDSPRSGYTF. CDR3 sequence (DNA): TGTGCCAGCAGCGGGGACAGCCCAAGGAGTGGCTACACCTTC.

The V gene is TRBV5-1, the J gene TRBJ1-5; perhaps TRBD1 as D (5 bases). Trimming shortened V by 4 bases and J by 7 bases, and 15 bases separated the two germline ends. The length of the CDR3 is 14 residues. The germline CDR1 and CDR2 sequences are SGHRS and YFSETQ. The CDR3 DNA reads TGCGCCAGCAGCCTCCCCCGCGGGGACCAGCCCCAGCATTTT. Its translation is CASSLPRGDQPQHF.

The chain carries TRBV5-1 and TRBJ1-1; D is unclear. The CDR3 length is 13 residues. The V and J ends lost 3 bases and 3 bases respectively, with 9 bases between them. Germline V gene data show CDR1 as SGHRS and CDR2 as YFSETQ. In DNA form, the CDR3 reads TGCGCCAGCAGCTATGACGGGTACACTGAAGCTTTCTTT. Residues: CASSYDGYTEAFF. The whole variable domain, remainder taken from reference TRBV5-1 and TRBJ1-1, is KAGVTQTPRYLIKTRGQQVTLSCSPISGHRSVSWYQQTPGQGLQFLFEYFSETQRNKGNFPGRFSGRQFSNSRSEMNVSTLELGDSALYLCASSYDGYTEAFFGQGTRLTVV.